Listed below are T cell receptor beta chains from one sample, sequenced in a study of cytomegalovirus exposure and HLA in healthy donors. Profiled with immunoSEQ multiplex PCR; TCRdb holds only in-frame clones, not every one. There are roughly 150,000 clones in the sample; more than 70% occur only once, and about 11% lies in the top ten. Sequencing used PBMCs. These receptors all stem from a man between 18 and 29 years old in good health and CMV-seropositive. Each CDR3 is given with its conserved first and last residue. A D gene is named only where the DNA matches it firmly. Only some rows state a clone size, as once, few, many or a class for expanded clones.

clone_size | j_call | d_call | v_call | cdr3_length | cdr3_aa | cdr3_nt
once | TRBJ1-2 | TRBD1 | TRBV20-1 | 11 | CSLGQLYGYTF | TGCAGTTTGGGACAGCTCTATGGCTACACCTTC
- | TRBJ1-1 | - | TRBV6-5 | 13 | CASSNPGTQWAFF | TGTGCCAGCAGTAATCCCGGGACACAGTGGGCTTTCTTT
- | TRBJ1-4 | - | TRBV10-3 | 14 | CAIWGGAGTEKLFF | TGTGCCATATGGGGCGGGGCAGGCACTGAAAAACTGTTTTTT
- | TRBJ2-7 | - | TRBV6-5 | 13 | CASSLDSTYEQYF | TGTGCCAGCAGCCTAGACAGTACCTACGAGCAGTACTTC
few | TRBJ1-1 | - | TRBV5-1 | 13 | CASSLGANTEAFF | TGCGCCAGCAGCTTGGGAGCGAACACTGAAGCTTTCTTT
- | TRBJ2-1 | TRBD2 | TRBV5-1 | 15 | CASNDIAGVYNEQFF | TGCGCCAGCAACGATATAGCGGGAGTCTACAATGAGCAGTTCTTC
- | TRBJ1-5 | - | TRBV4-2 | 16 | CASSQEPGGRVQPQHF | TGTGCCAGCAGCCAAGAACCGGGGGGCAGGGTTCAGCCCCAGCATTTC
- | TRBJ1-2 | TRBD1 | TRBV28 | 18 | CASTLGIVTDRANYGYTF | TGTGCCAGCACCCTCGGAATTGTGACTGACAGGGCTAACTATGGCTACACCTTC
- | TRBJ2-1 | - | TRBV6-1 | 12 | CASSVRSNEQFF | TGTGCCAGCAGTGTAAGGAGCAATGAGCAGTTCTTC
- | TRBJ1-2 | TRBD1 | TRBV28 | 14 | CASRLSGTGHGYTF | TGTGCCAGCAGACTCTCCGGGACAGGGCATGGCTACACCTTC
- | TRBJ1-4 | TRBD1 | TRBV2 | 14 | CASSRQGVYEKLFF | TGTGCCAGCAGCAGACAGGGGGTCTATGAAAAACTGTTTTTT
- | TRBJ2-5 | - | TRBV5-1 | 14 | CASSWAGPQETQYF | TGCGCCAGCAGCTGGGCGGGACCACAAGAGACCCAGTACTTC
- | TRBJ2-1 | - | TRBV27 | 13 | CASSSRAHNEQFF | TGTGCCAGCAGTTCGCGTGCGCACAATGAGCAGTTCTTC
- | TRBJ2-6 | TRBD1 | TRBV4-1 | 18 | CASSYIGTGTSGANVPTF | TGCGCCAGCAGTTACATCGGGACAGGGACATCTGGGGCCAACGTCCCGACTTTC
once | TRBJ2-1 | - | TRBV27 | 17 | CASSTHREQSSYNEQFF | TGTGCCAGCAGTACCCACAGGGAACAAAGCTCCTACAATGAGCAGTTCTTC
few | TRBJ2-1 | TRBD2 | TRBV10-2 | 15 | CASSTSRGGWNEQFF | TGCGCCAGCAGTACTTCTCGGGGGGGCTGGAATGAGCAGTTCTTC
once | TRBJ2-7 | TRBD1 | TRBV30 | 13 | CAWDRGPPYEQYF | TGTGCCTGGGACAGGGGTCCCCCCTACGAGCAGTACTTC
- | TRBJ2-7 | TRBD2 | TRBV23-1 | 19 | CASSHKMGDRYSGIDEQYF | TGCGCCAGCAGTCACAAAATGGGGGACCGATATAGCGGGATCGACGAGCAGTACTTC
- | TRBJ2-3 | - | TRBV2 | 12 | CASTTNTDTQYF | TGTGCCAGCACGACAAACACAGATACGCAGTATTTT
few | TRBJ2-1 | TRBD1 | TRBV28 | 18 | CASNRGVQAGSSYNEQFF | TGTGCCAGCAACAGGGGGGTACAGGCCGGGAGCTCCTACAATGAGCAGTTCTTC
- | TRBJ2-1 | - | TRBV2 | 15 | CASSARAGTYNEQFF | TGTGCCAGCAGTGCGAGGGCAGGAACGTACAATGAGCAGTTCTTC
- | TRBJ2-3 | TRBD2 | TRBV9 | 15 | CASSPPRRETDTQYF | TGTGCCAGCAGCCCCCCCAGGCGGGAGACAGATACGCAGTATTTT
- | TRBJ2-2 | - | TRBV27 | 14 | CASKGGQLSGELFF | TGTGCCAGCAAAGGCGGACAACTTTCCGGGGAGCTGTTTTTT
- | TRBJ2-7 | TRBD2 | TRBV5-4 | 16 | CASSRLAGAGTYEQYF | TGTGCCAGCAGCAGACTAGCGGGGGCGGGCACCTACGAGCAGTACTTC
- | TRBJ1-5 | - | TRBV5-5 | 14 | CASSLVVGGKPQHF | TGTGCCAGCAGCTTGGTGGTTGGGGGCAAGCCCCAGCATTTT
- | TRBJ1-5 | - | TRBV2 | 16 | CASKQEPGMGNQPQHF | TGTGCCAGCAAGCAGGAGCCCGGGATGGGAAATCAGCCCCAGCATTTT
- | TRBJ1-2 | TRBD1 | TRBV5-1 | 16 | CASSLIPGQEEGGYTF | TGCGCCAGCAGCCTTATCCCGGGACAGGAGGAAGGAGGCTACACCTTC
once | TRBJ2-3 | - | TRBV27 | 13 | CASSRSIADTQYF | TGTGCCAGCAGTCGCTCAATAGCAGATACGCAGTATTTT
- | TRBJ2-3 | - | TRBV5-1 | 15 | CASSFRQGSTDTQYF | TGCGCCAGCAGCTTTAGGCAGGGGAGCACAGATACGCAGTATTTT
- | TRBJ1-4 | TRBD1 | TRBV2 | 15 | CASGRQGGTNEKLFF | TGTGCCAGCGGTCGACAGGGGGGGACCAATGAAAAACTGTTTTTT
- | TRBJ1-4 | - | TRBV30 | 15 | CAWSVLPGVREKLFF | TGTGCCTGGAGTGTACTTCCAGGGGTGCGGGAAAAACTGTTTTTT
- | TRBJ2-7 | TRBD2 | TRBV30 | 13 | CASETSGTFEQYF | TGTGCCTCCGAAACTAGCGGGACTTTCGAGCAGTACTTC
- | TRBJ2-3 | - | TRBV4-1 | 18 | CASSQEAGVAESTDTQYF | TGCGCCAGCAGCCAAGAGGCCGGGGTAGCGGAAAGCACAGATACGCAGTATTTT
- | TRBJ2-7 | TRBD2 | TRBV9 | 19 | CASSVVLTGGGVGSYEQYF | TGTGCCAGCAGCGTCGTCCTAACCGGGGGAGGGGTTGGGTCCTACGAGCAGTACTTC
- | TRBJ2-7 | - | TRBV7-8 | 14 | CASSWTERTTMQYF | TGTGCCAGCAGCTGGACAGAGCGAACTACGATGCAGTACTTC
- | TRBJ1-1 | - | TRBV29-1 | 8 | CSVGRAFF | TGCAGCGTTGGGAGAGCTTTCTTT
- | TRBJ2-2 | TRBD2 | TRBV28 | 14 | CASSLGGVTGELFF | TGTGCCAGCAGTCTGGGGGGGGTCACCGGGGAGCTGTTTTTT
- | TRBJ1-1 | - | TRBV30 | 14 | CAWSEGYPNTEAFF | TGTGCCTGGAGTGAGGGGTACCCGAACACTGAAGCTTTCTTT
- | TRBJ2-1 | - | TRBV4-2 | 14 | CASSIGDGDNEQFF | TGTGCCAGCAGCATAGGAGACGGTGACAATGAGCAGTTCTTC
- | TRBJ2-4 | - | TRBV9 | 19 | CASSHPAAGFVAAKNIQYF | TGTGCCAGCAGCCACCCGGCGGCGGGATTCGTGGCGGCCAAAAACATTCAGTACTTC
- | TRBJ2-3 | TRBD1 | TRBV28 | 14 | CASSFPGGADTQYF | TGTGCCAGCAGTTTCCCAGGGGGCGCGGATACGCAGTATTTT
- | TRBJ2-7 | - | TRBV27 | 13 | CASSLYVDYEQYF | TGTGCCAGCAGTTTATATGTTGACTACGAGCAGTACTTC
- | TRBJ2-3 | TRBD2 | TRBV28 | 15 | CASSLPSGVTDTQYF | TGTGCCAGCAGTTTACCGAGCGGGGTCACAGATACGCAGTATTTT
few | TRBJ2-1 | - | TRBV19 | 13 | CASSIVASNEQFF | TGTGCCAGTAGTATAGTGGCTAGCAATGAGCAGTTCTTC